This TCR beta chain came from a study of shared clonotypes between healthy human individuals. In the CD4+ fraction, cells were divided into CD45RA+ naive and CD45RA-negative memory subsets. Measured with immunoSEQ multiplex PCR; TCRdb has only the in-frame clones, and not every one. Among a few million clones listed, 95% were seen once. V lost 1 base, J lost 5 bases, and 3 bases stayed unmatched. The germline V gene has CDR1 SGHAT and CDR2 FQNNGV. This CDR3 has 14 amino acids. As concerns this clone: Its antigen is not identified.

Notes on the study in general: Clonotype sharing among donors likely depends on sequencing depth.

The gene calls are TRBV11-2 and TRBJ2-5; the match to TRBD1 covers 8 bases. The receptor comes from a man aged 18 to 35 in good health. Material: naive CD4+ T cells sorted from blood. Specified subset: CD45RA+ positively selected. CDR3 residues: CASSLGQGLETQYF. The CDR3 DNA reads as TGTGCCAGCAGCTTAGGACAGGGGTTGGAGACCCAGTACTTC.